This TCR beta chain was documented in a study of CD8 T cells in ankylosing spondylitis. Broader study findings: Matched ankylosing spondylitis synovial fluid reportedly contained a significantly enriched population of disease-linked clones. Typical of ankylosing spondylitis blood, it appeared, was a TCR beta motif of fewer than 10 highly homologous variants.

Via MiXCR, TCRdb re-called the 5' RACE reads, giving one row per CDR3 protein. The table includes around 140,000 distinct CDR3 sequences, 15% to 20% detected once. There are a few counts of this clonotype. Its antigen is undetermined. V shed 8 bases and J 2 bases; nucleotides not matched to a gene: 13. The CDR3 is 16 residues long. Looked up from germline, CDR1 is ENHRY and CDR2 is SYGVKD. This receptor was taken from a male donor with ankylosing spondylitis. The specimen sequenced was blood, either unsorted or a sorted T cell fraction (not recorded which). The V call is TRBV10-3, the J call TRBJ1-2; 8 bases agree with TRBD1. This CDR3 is CAIERGETGANYGYTF. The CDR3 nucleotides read TGTGCCATCGAAAGGGGCGAGACAGGGGCCAACTATGGCTACACCTTC.